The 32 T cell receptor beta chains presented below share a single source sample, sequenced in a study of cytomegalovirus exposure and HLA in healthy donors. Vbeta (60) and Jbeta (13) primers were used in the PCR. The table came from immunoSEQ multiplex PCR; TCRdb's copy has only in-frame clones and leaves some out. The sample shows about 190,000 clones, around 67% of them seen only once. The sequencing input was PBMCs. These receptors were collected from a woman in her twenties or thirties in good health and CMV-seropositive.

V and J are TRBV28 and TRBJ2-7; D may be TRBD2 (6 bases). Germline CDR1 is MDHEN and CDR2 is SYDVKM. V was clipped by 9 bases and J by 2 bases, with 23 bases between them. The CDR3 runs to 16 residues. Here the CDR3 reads CASVYGGKWGAYEQYF. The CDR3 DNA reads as TGTGCCAGTGTTTACGGCGGAAAATGGGGGGCCTACGAGCAGTACTTC. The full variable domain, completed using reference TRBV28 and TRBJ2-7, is DVKVTQSSRYLVKRTGEKVFLECVQDMDHENMFWYRQDPGLGLRLIYFSYDVKMKEKGDIPEGYSVSREKKERFSLILESASTNQTSMYLCASVYGGKWGAYEQYFGPGTRLTVT.

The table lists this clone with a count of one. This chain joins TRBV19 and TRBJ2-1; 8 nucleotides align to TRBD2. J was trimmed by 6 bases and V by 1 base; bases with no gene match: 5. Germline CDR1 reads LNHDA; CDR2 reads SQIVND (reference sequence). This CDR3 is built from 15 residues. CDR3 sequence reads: CASSIAAGVFNEQFF. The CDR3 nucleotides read TGTGCCAGTAGTATAGCAGCGGGAGTTTTCAATGAGCAGTTCTTC.

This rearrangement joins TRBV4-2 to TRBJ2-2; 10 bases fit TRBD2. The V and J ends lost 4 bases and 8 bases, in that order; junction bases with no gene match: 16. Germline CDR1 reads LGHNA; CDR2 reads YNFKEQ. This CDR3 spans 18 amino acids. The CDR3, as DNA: TGTGCCAGCAGCCCCCTCTCCCTTCTAGCGGGAGAACAAGGGGAGCTGTTTTTT. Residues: CASSPLSLLAGEQGELFF.

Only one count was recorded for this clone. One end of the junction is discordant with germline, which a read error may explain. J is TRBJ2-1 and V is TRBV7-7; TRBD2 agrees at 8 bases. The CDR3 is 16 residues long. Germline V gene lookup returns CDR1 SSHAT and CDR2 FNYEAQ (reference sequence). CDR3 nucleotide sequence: TGTGCTAGCAGCTCGGGAGCTAGCGGGTCCTACAATGAGCAGTTCTTC. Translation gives CASSSGASGSYNEQFF.

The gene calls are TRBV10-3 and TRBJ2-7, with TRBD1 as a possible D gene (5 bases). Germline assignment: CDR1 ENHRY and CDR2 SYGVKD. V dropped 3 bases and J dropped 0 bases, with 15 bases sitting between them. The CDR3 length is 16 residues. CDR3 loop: CAISDPGRASSYEQYF. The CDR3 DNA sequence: TGTGCCATCAGTGACCCCGGCAGGGCCTCCTCCTACGAGCAGTACTTC.

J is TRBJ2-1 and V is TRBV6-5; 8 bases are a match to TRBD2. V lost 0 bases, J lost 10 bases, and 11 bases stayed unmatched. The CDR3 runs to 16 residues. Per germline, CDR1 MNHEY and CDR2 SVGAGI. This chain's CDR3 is CASSYSTSDVLEEQFF. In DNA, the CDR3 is TGTGCCAGCAGTTACTCGACTAGCGACGTACTGGAGGAGCAGTTCTTC.

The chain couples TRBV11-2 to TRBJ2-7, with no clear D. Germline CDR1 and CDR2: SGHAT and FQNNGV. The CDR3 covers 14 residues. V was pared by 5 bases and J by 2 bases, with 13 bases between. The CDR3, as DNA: TGTGCCAGCAGCGACAACATCCCAACCTACGAGCAGTACTTC. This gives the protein CASSDNIPTYEQYF.

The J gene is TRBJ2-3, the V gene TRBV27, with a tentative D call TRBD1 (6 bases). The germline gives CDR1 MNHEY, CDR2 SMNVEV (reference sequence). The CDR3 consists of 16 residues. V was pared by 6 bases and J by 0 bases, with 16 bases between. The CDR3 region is CASRPYSDRSTDTQYF. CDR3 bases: TGTGCCAGCAGACCGTATTCGGACAGAAGCACAGATACGCAGTATTTT.

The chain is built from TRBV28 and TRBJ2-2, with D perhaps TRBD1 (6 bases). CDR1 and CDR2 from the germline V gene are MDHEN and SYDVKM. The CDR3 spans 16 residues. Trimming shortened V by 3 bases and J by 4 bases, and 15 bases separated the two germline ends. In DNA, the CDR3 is TGTGCCAGCAGTTTTGCGACAGGCAGCGGCACCGGGGAGCTGTTTTTT. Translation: CASSFATGSGTGELFF.

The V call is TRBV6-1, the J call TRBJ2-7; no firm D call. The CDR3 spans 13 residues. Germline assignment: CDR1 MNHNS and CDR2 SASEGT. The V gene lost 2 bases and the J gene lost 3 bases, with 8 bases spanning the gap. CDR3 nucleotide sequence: TGTGCCAGCAGTGAAAGTCGGTACTACGAGCAGTACTTC. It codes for CASSESRYYEQYF.

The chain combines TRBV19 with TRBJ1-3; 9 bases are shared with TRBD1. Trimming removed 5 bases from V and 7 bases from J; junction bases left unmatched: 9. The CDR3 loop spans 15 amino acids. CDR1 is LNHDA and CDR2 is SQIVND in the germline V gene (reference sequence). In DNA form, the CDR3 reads TGTGCCAGTAGTGGTCCCGGACAGGGGCAGAACACCATATATTTT. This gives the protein CASSGPGQGQNTIYF.

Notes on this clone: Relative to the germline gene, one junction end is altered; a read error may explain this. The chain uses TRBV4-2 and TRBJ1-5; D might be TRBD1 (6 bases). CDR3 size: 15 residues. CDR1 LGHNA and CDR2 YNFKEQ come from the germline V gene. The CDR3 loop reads CTSSQDLRGNQPQHF. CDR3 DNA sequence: TGTACCAGCAGCCAAGACCTCAGGGGAAATCAGCCCCAGCATTTT.

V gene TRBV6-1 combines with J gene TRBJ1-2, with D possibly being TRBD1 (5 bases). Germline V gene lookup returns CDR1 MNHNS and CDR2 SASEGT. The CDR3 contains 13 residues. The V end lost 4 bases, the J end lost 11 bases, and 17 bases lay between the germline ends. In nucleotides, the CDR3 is TGTGCCAGCAGTGTAGAATTAGGGGCCCCTTACACCTTC. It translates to CASSVELGAPYTF.

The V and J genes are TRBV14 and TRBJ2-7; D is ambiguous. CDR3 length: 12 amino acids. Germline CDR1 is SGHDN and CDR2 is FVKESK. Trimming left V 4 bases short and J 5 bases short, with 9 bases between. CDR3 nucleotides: TGTGCCAGCAGCCTTGGCCAAGACGAGCAGTACTTC. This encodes CASSLGQDEQYF. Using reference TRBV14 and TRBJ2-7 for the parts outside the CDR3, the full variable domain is EAGVTQFPSHSVIEKGQTVTLRCDPISGHDNLYWYRRVMGKEIKFLLHFVKESKQDESGMPNNRFLAERTGGTYSTLKVQPAELEDSGVYFCASSLGQDEQYFGPGTRLTVT.

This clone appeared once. The CDR3 protein is CASRDGQGRNQPQHF. DNA of the CDR3: TGTGCCAGTCGAGACGGACAGGGGCGGAATCAGCCCCAGCATTTT. The chain carries TRBV19 and TRBJ1-5, with 9 bases identical to TRBD1. From germline, CDR1 is LNHDA and CDR2 SQIVND (reference sequence). V trimming: 8 bases; J trimming: 4 bases; junction bases outside the gene matches: 9. There are 15 residues in the CDR3.

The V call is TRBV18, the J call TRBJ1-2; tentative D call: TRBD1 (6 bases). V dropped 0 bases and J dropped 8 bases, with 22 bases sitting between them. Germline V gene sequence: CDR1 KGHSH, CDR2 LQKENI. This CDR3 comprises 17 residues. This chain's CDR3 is CASSPPNRGARDRGYTF. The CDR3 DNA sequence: TGTGCCAGCTCACCACCCAATCGGGGGGCGCGAGATAGGGGCTACACCTTC.

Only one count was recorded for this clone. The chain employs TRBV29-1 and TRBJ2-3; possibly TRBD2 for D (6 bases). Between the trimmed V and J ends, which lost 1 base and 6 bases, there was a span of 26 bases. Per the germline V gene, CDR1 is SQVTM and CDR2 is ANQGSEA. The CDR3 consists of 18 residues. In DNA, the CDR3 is TGCAGCGTTGAAGGAGGCGAAAAGATGGGGACTGTTGGGGATACGCAGTATTTT. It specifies CSVEGGEKMGTVGDTQYF.

Here the CDR3 DNA reads TGTGCCAGCAGCTTAGCGAACAGGGGGCACACCATATATTTT. It yields the protein CASSLANRGHTIYF. This chain connects TRBV7-2 to TRBJ1-3, with TRBD1 matching 9 bases. Per germline, CDR1 SGHTA and CDR2 FQGNSA. V lost 0 bases and J lost 8; bases outside the gene matches: 2. The CDR3 length is 14 residues.

CDR3 bases: TGTGCCAGCAGCGACCGGGACAGGGCTAACTACGAGCAGTACTTC. Protein sequence: CASSDRDRANYEQYF. The chain uses TRBV6-6 and TRBJ2-7, with TRBD1 matching over 9 bases. Germline V gene sequence: CDR1 MNHNY, CDR2 SVGAGI (reference sequence). The CDR3 covers 15 residues. V dropped 6 bases and J dropped 3; count of bases not matched to a gene: 9.

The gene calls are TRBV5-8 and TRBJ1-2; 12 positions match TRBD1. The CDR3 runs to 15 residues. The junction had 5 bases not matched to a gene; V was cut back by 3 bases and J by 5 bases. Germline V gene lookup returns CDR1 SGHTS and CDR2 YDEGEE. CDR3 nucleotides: TGTGCCAGCAGCTCCGGGACAGGGGGCTGGTATGGCTACACCTTC. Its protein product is CASSSGTGGWYGYTF.

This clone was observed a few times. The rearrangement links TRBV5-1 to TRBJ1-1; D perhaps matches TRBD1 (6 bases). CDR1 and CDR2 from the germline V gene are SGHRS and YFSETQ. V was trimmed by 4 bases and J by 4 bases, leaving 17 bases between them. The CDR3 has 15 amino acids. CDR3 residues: CASSPVGALVTEAFF. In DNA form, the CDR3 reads TGCGCCAGCAGCCCTGTGGGGGCCCTGGTCACTGAAGCTTTCTTT.

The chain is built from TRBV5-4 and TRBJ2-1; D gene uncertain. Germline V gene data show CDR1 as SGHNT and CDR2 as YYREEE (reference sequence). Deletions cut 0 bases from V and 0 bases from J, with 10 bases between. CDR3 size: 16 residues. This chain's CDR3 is CASSLVVLISYNEQFF. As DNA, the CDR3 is TGTGCCAGCAGCTTGGTTGTGTTAATCTCCTACAATGAGCAGTTCTTC. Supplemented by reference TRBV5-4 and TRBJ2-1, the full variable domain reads ETGVTQSPTHLIKTRGQQVTLRCSSQSGHNTVSWYQQALGQGPQFIFQYYREEENGRGNFPPRFSGLQFPNYSSELNVNALELDDSALYLCASSLVVLISYNEQFFGPGTRLTVL.

The CDR3 DNA sequence: TGTGCCAGCAGCTTAGAATTCCAGGGAGGGGAAAAACTGTTTTTT. Protein: CASSLEFQGGEKLFF. The gene calls are TRBV11-2 and TRBJ1-4, with D possibly matching TRBD1 (5 bases). From germline, CDR1 is SGHAT and CDR2 FQNNGV. V shed 0 bases and J shed 8 bases, with 13 bases lying between them. The CDR3 sequence is 15 residues long.

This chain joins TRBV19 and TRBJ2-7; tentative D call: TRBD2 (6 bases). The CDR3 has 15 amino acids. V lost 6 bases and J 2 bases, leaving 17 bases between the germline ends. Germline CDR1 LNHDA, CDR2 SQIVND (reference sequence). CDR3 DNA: TGTGCCAGTAGCTCGTCCACCGGGAGTCCCTACGAGCAGTACTTC. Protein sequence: CASSSSTGSPYEQYF.

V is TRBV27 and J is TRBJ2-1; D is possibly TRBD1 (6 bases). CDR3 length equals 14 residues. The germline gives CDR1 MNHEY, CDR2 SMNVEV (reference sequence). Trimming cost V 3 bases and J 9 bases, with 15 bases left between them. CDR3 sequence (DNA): TGTGCCAGCAGTTTCTTCCTCCAGGGGAGTGAGCAGTTCTTC. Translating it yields CASSFFLQGSEQFF.

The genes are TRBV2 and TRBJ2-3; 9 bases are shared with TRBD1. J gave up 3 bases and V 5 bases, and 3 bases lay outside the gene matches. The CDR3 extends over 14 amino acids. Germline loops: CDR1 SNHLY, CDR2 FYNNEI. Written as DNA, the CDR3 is TGTGCCAGCAGTACAGGGGGCTGGACAGATACGCAGTATTTT. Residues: CASSTGGWTDTQYF.

The CDR3 region is CASSSTGNEQYF. The CDR3 coding sequence is TGTGCCAGCAGCTCCACGGGTAACGAGCAGTACTTC. The chain combines TRBV7-9 with TRBJ2-7; no definite D call. V gave up 4 bases and J gave up 5 bases, with 9 bases separating them. This CDR3 spans 12 amino acids. Germline CDR1 reads SEHNR; CDR2 reads FQNEAQ (reference sequence).

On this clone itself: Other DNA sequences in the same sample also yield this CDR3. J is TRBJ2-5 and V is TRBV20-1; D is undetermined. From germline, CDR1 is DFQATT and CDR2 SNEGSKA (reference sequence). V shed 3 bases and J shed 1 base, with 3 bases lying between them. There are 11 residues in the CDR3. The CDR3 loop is CSASSQETQYF. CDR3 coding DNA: TGCAGTGCTAGCAGCCAAGAGACCCAGTACTTC.

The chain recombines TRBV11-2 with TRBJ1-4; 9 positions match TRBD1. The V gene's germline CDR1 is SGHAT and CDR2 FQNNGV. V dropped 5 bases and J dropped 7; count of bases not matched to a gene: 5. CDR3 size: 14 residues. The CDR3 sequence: CASSPGTGTEKLFF. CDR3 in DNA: TGTGCCAGCAGCCCCGGGACAGGGACTGAAAAACTGTTTTTT. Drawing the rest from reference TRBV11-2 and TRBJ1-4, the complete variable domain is EAGVAQSPRYKIIEKRQSVAFWCNPISGHATLYWYQQILGQGPKLLIQFQNNGVVDDSQLPKDRFSAERLKGVDSTLKIQPAKLEDSAVYLCASSPGTGTEKLFFGSGTQLSVL.

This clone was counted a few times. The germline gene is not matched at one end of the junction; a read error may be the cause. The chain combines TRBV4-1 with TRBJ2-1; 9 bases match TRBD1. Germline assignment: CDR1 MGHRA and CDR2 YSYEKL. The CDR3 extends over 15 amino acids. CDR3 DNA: TGTGCCAGCAGTCCCCGGACAGGGGAGGTGAATGAGCAGTTCTTC. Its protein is CASSPRTGEVNEQFF.

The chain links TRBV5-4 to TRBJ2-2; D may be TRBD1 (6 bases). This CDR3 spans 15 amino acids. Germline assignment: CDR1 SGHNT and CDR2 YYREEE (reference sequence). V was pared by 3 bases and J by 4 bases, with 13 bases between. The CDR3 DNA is TGTGCCAGCAGCTCACAGGGACGGAGCACCGGGGAGCTGTTTTTT. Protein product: CASSSQGRSTGELFF. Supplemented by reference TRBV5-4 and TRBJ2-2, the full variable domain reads ETGVTQSPTHLIKTRGQQVTLRCSSQSGHNTVSWYQQALGQGPQFIFQYYREEENGRGNFPPRFSGLQFPNYSSELNVNALELDDSALYLCASSSQGRSTGELFFGEGSRLTVL.

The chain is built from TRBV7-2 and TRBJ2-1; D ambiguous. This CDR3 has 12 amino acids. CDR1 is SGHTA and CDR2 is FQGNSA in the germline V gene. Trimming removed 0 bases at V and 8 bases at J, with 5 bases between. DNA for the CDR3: TGTGCCAGCAGCTTAGCCCCCTATGAGCAGTTCTTC. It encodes CASSLAPYEQFF.